Each of the 8 T cell receptor beta chains below was sequenced from the same sample in a study of cytomegalovirus exposure and HLA in healthy donors. PCR amplification relied on 60 Vbeta primers (plus 13 Jbeta primers). Data came from immunoSEQ multiplex PCR; TCRdb stores just in-frame clones and leaves some out. The sample carries 150,000 to 200,000 clones, about 75% recorded once. The sample consisted of PBMCs. The receptors originated from a man between 18 and 29 years old in good health and CMV-seropositive.

The chain recombines TRBV27 with TRBJ1-6, with TRBD1 identical over 9 bases. V shed 5 bases, J shed 10 bases, and the junction held 15 bases outside the gene matches. This CDR3 comprises 17 residues. From germline, CDR1 is MNHEY and CDR2 SMNVEV (reference sequence). As DNA, the CDR3 is TGTGCCAGCAGTACACCTTCAGGACAGGGGTTGGGATCACCCCTCCACTTT. Translation gives CASSTPSGQGLGSPLHF.

This clone was counted a single time. The chain employs TRBV30 and TRBJ2-3, with 8 bases that match TRBD2. This CDR3 has 14 amino acids. The junction had 7 bases not matched to a gene; V was cut back by 4 bases and J by 4 bases. Germline V CDR1 and CDR2: GTSNPN, SVGIG (reference sequence). CDR3 sequence (DNA): TGTGCCTGGACGAGCGGGAGAGGGGCAGATACGCAGTATTTT. Translating gives CAWTSGRGADTQYF.

J is TRBJ1-1 and V is TRBV28, with 7 bases matching TRBD1. Unmatched junction bases numbered 7, after V lost 6 bases and J lost 3 bases. Germline V gene lookup returns CDR1 MDHEN and CDR2 SYDVKM. There are 14 residues in the CDR3. The CDR3 DNA is TGTGCCAGCAGGACAGGGATGGGGGACACTGAAGCTTTCTTT. Translation: CASRTGMGDTEAFF.

The chain uses TRBV5-3 and TRBJ2-7, with 7 nucleotides matching TRBD1. TRBV5-3 is labeled an ORF, and its function is uncertain. Trimming cost V 4 bases and J 6 bases; bases outside gene matches: 7. The CDR3 contains 13 residues. The CDR3 here is CARSAPTGFEQYF. The CDR3 bases are TGTGCCAGAAGCGCCCCGACAGGGTTCGAGCAGTACTTC.

The chain combines TRBV28 with TRBJ2-5; weak D call: TRBD1 (6 bases). The CDR3 has 14 amino acids. V shed 6 bases and J shed 0 bases, with 11 bases lying between them. Germline assignment: CDR1 MDHEN and CDR2 SYDVKM. CDR3 DNA sequence: TGTGCCAGCAGGGGGGCCAATTACCAAGAGACCCAGTACTTC. Its translation is CASRGANYQETQYF.

This clone was counted only a few times. The chain couples TRBV18 to TRBJ1-3; D may be TRBD1 (5 bases). Germline lookup yields CDR1 KGHSH and CDR2 LQKENI. Trimming took 6 bases from V and 3 from J, leaving 12 bases between them. This CDR3 has 14 amino acids. CDR3 coding DNA: TGTGCCAGCTCCGACCAAGGGGTTGGAAACACCATATATTTT. As protein: CASSDQGVGNTIYF.

V usage is TRBV25-1 and J usage is TRBJ2-2, with TRBD2 matching over 13 bases. Germline-derived CDR1 and CDR2 are MGHDK and SYGVNS. The J segment lost 7 bases and the V segment lost 4 bases, leaving 6 bases of the junction unmatched. The CDR3 covers 16 residues. The DNA for the CDR3 is TGTGCCAGCAGTGTACTAGCGGGAGGGCCCGGCGGGGAGCTGTTTTTT. Translating gives CASSVLAGGPGGELFF.

J is TRBJ1-1 and V is TRBV28, with a possible D match to TRBD1 (5 bases). The ends were cut back, 4 bases at V and 0 bases at J, with 12 bases in the middle. The CDR3 contains 15 residues. Germline lookup yields CDR1 MDHEN and CDR2 SYDVKM. The CDR3 nucleotides are TGTGCCAGCAGTTACGTTGACAGCTTGAACACTGAAGCTTTCTTT. Protein product: CASSYVDSLNTEAFF. Combining the CDR3 with reference TRBV28 and TRBJ1-1 gives the whole variable domain DVKVTQSSRYLVKRTGEKVFLECVQDMDHENMFWYRQDPGLGLRLIYFSYDVKMKEKGDIPEGYSVSREKKERFSLILESASTNQTSMYLCASSYVDSLNTEAFFGQGTRLTVV.